Shown below are 27 T cell receptor beta chains from a single sample sequenced in a study of cytomegalovirus exposure and HLA in healthy donors. 13 Jbeta primers and 60 Vbeta primers were used for the PCR. Sequencing used immunoSEQ multiplex PCR; TCRdb keeps in-frame clones, though not all of them. The sample has roughly 100,000 clones, 81% seen once. Input material: PBMCs. These receptors originate from a man aged 35 to 55 in good health and CMV-seropositive.

CDR3 amino acids: CASSLERQNTEAFF. DNA for the CDR3: TGTGCCAGCAGTCTTGAGAGGCAGAACACTGAAGCTTTCTTT. The chain uses TRBV5-4 and TRBJ1-1, with D unclear. Trimming removed 5 bases at V and 1 base at J, with 12 bases between. Germline values: CDR1 SGHNT, CDR2 YYREEE (reference sequence). CDR3 size: 14 residues.

CDR3 amino acids: CASSPGLGSSYEQYF. CDR3 nucleotides: TGTGCCAGCAGCCCAGGACTAGGTAGCTCCTACGAGCAGTACTTC. The chain is built from TRBV9 and TRBJ2-7; TRBD2 aligns across 7 bases. Germline V lookup: CDR1 SGDLS, CDR2 YYNGEE. The CDR3 spans 15 residues. V shed 4 bases and J 0 bases; nucleotides not matched to a gene: 7.

This sequence joins TRBV5-6 and TRBJ1-2; D not certain. Deletions cut 0 bases from V and 4 bases from J, with 13 bases between. Germline CDR1 SGHDT, CDR2 YYEEEE. The CDR3 runs to 15 residues. CDR3 bases: TGTGCCAGCAGCTTGGCCGTGGGAGTTATCTATGGCTACACCTTC. This translates into CASSLAVGVIYGYTF.

This clone appeared once. This chain connects TRBV2 to TRBJ2-7; possible D gene TRBD2, 6 bases. The germline CDR1 and CDR2 sequences are SNHLY and FYNNEI. The CDR3 is made up of 11 amino acids. Trimming took off 10 bases at V and 6 bases at J, with 13 bases between the two ends. The CDR3 DNA reads TGTGCCACAGCGATGGGACTCGAGCAGTACTTC. Its protein product is CATAMGLEQYF. The full variable domain, its missing parts supplied by reference TRBV2 and TRBJ2-7, is EPEVTQTPSHQVTQMGQEVILRCVPISNHLYFYWYRQILGQKVEFLVSFYNNEISEKSEIFDDQFSVERPDGSNFTLKIRSTKLEDSAMYFCATAMGLEQYFGPGTRLTVT.

DNA for the CDR3: TGTGCCAGCAGCGTAGGCGGGACTAGCGAGTACGAGCAGTACTTC. Its protein product is CASSVGGTSEYEQYF. The chain uses TRBV9 and TRBJ2-7; 10 bases agree with TRBD2. The CDR3 extends over 15 amino acids. V lost 0 bases, J lost 4 bases, and 4 bases stayed unmatched. Germline CDR1 reads SGDLS; CDR2 reads YYNGEE.

This chain uses TRBV14 with TRBJ2-2; 11 bases align to TRBD1. The CDR3 has 22 residues. V was pared by 4 bases and J by 0 bases, with 19 bases of the junction left unmatched. Germline V gene sequence: CDR1 SGHDN, CDR2 FVKESK. The CDR3 loop is CASSPPLWLDRGRRANTGELFF. CDR3 DNA sequence: TGTGCCAGCAGCCCCCCACTTTGGCTGGACAGGGGGCGGAGGGCGAACACCGGGGAGCTGTTTTTT.

This chain joins TRBV27 and TRBJ2-7, with D possibly TRBD2 on 6 matching bases. Trimming stripped 8 bases from V and 0 bases from J, with 14 bases between. The V gene's germline CDR1 is MNHEY and CDR2 SMNVEV (reference sequence). CDR3 length equals 14 residues. The CDR3 region is CASRPTDYSYEQYF. CDR3 DNA: TGTGCCAGCCGACCGACGGACTACTCCTACGAGCAGTACTTC.

Regarding this clone: One junction end disagrees with the germline gene, perhaps due to a read error. The chain uses TRBV7-7 and TRBJ1-2, with TRBD1 as a possible D gene (5 bases). Germline V gene data show CDR1 as SSHAT and CDR2 as FNYEAQ (reference sequence). The CDR3 loop spans 15 amino acids. The CDR3 coding sequence is TGTGCTAGCAGCCTCGGACAACCACGGGACTATGGCTACACCTTC. This encodes CASSLGQPRDYGYTF.

The CDR3 DNA sequence: TGCGCCAGCAGCCAAGAGTTAAGGGGTTTTCAGCCCCAGCATTTT. Encoded protein: CASSQELRGFQPQHF. The chain employs TRBV4-1 and TRBJ1-5, with D tentatively TRBD1 (5 bases). The CDR3 is 15 amino acids. Trimming left V 0 bases short and J 6 bases short, with 12 bases between. The germline V gene encodes CDR1 MGHRA and CDR2 YSYEKL.

The CDR3 coding sequence is TGTGCCAGCAGCTCCCCCGAGACAGGGGTTACTGAAGCTTTCTTT. This gives the protein CASSSPETGVTEAFF. V gene TRBV5-4 combines with J gene TRBJ1-1, with TRBD1 matching 8 bases. The CDR3 loop spans 15 amino acids. Germline trimming cut 3 bases from V and 5 bases from J; bases unmatched to any gene: 9. The germline CDR1 and CDR2 sequences are SGHNT and YYREEE (reference sequence).

The chain is built from TRBV29-1 and TRBJ2-5; the D gene is possibly TRBD1 (6 bases). CDR3 length equals 13 residues. The germline V gene encodes CDR1 SQVTM and CDR2 ANQGSEA. Trimming took off 3 bases at V and 2 bases at J, with 10 bases between the two ends. CDR3 amino acids: CSVEGQRQETQYF. The CDR3 bases are TGCAGCGTTGAGGGACAAAGACAAGAGACCCAGTACTTC.

This chain connects TRBV9 to TRBJ1-2; TRBD1 matches at 9 bases. Germline V CDR1 and CDR2: SGDLS, YYNGEE. CDR3 size: 17 residues. V lost 3 bases and J lost 2; bases outside the gene matches: 11. The CDR3 coding sequence is TGTGCCAGCAGCGCCGTGGGACAGGGCCGCTTCAACTATGGCTACACCTTC. This gives the protein CASSAVGQGRFNYGYTF.

A word on this clone: The junction departs from the called germline gene at one end, perhaps through a read error. The V and J genes are TRBV6-6 and TRBJ2-7; TRBD1 is a possible D gene (7 bases). CDR1 is MNHNY and CDR2 is SVGAGI in the germline V gene (reference sequence). CDR3 size: 12 residues. This CDR3 reads CASSLLGGQSSF. The CDR3 bases are TGTGCCAGCAGCTTACTGGGGGGACAGAGTTCTTTC.

The V gene is TRBV5-1, the J gene TRBJ2-5, with 8 bases that match TRBD1. J lost 5 bases, V lost 2 bases, and 5 bases had no gene match. Germline CDR1 and CDR2: SGHRS and YFSETQ. This CDR3 is built from 14 residues. This chain's CDR3 is CASSFQGARETQYF. CDR3 DNA sequence: TGCGCCAGCAGCTTCCAGGGGGCGCGGGAGACCCAGTACTTC.

V is TRBV29-1 and J is TRBJ2-6; no reliable D call. Germline V gene data show CDR1 as SQVTM and CDR2 as ANQGSEA. The germline V and J ends were trimmed by 4 bases and 1 base, with 8 bases remaining between them. CDR3 size: 14 residues. As DNA, the CDR3 is TGCAGCGTTGCCTCGTCGTCTGGGGCCAACGTCCTGACTTTC. Translation gives CSVASSSGANVLTF.

This sequence joins TRBV18 and TRBJ2-5; D may be TRBD2 (5 bases). With 1 base removed from V and 2 bases from J, the gap between germline ends came to 20 bases. The length of the CDR3 is 18 residues. In germline, CDR1 is KGHSH, CDR2 LQKENI. CDR3 nucleotide sequence: TGTGCCAGCTCACCACGAGGGATAAGAGATTCCCTACAAGAGACCCAGTACTTC. Encoded protein: CASSPRGIRDSLQETQYF.

Concerning this clone: Other nucleotide sequences in the sample specify the same CDR3. The chain couples TRBV18 to TRBJ2-7; D may be TRBD2 (5 bases). Germline V CDR1 and CDR2: KGHSH, LQKENI. The V end was cut by 3 bases, the J end by 2 bases, with 11 bases between. The CDR3 covers 14 residues. The CDR3 protein is CASSPGLTTYEQYF. CDR3 nucleotides: TGTGCCAGCTCACCTGGACTTACTACCTACGAGCAGTACTTC.

This clone was observed a handful of times. Other DNA sequences in the same sample also yield this CDR3. This sequence joins TRBV5-1 and TRBJ1-2; D unresolved. The ends were cut back, 1 base at V and 5 bases at J, with 12 bases in the middle. The CDR3 has 14 residues. Germline loops: CDR1 SGHRS, CDR2 YFSETQ. The CDR3 coding sequence is TGCGCCAGCAGCTTGACGTCAGGAAGTTATGGCTACACCTTC. Translating gives CASSLTSGSYGYTF.

About this clone itself: The sample carries other DNA sequences with the same CDR3. V is TRBV9 and J is TRBJ1-5, with D possibly TRBD1 on 5 matching bases. CDR3 length: 14 residues. CDR1 SGDLS and CDR2 YYNGEE come from the germline V gene. Deletions cut 0 bases from V and 1 base from J, with 5 bases between. In DNA form, the CDR3 reads TGTGCCAGCAGCGTAGCAGGGAGCAATCAGCCCCAGCATTTT. Translating it yields CASSVAGSNQPQHF.

The chain couples TRBV5-1 to TRBJ1-1, with D possibly matching TRBD1 (5 bases). Trimming shortened V by 1 base and J by 8 bases, and 18 bases separated the two germline ends. CDR3 length: 15 amino acids. Per the germline V gene, CDR1 is SGHRS and CDR2 is YFSETQ. Here the CDR3 DNA reads TGCGCCAGCAGCTTGATGACAGACTCGAAAGGGGAAGCTTTCTTT. It yields the protein CASSLMTDSKGEAFF.

The chain carries TRBV28 and TRBJ1-3; 7 nucleotides align to TRBD1. J was trimmed by 3 bases and V by 6 bases; bases with no gene match: 5. CDR3 length: 14 residues. In germline, CDR1 is MDHEN, CDR2 SYDVKM. The CDR3 here is CASRQQGFGNTIYF. The CDR3, as DNA: TGTGCCAGCAGGCAACAGGGGTTTGGAAACACCATATATTTT.

This chain links TRBV6-6 with TRBJ1-2, with 9 nucleotides matching TRBD1. Germline assignment: CDR1 MNHNY and CDR2 SVGAGI (reference sequence). The CDR3 sequence is 13 residues long. V trimming: 6 bases; J trimming: 7 bases; junction bases outside the gene matches: 6. Written as DNA, the CDR3 is TGTGCCAGCAGACCTTACAGGGGGCTTGGCTACACCTTC. Protein product: CASRPYRGLGYTF.

This chain joins TRBV27 and TRBJ1-6; D is ambiguous. The CDR3 is 15 residues long. Germline V gene sequence: CDR1 MNHEY, CDR2 SMNVEV (reference sequence). Trimming removed 3 bases at V and 0 bases at J, with 6 bases between. This CDR3 is CASSLVSSYNSPLHF. The DNA of the CDR3 is TGTGCCAGCAGTTTGGTGAGCTCCTATAATTCACCCCTCCACTTT.

This clone turned up a few times. The rearrangement links TRBV10-3 to TRBJ2-1; D might be TRBD1 (5 bases). Trimming took 5 bases from V and 5 from J, leaving 7 bases between them. Germline assignment: CDR1 ENHRY and CDR2 SYGVKD. There are 12 residues in the CDR3. The chain's CDR3 is CAISWGDNEQFF. CDR3 DNA sequence: TGTGCCATCAGTTGGGGCGACAATGAGCAGTTCTTC.

The chain uses TRBV7-8 and TRBJ2-5; tentative D call: TRBD2 (5 bases). Germline CDR1 reads SGHVS; CDR2 reads FQNEAQ. The CDR3 loop spans 13 amino acids. Trimming took off 3 bases at V and 4 bases at J, with 9 bases between the two ends. The CDR3 DNA is TGTGCCAGCAGCTTCGGGATAGCAGAGACCCAGTACTTC. This sequence encodes CASSFGIAETQYF.

In its sample, this clone was seen once. The chain couples TRBV27 to TRBJ2-5, with TRBD1 as a possible D gene (6 bases). The CDR3 consists of 12 residues. Germline CDR1 and CDR2: MNHEY and SMNVEV (reference sequence). The germline V and J ends were trimmed by 5 bases and 13 bases, with 17 bases remaining between them. As DNA, the CDR3 is TGTGCCAGCAGTACCCAGGGGAGCGAGTCGTACTTC. Translated, it gives CASSTQGSESYF.

CDR3 loop: CASSPHSTGAISVETQYF. In DNA, the CDR3 is TGTGCCAGCAGCCCTCATTCGACAGGGGCGATATCGGTGGAGACCCAGTACTTC. The V and J genes are TRBV5-4 and TRBJ2-5, with 8 nucleotides matching TRBD1. Germline loops: CDR1 SGHNT, CDR2 YYREEE (reference sequence). The CDR3 has 18 amino acids. V lost 4 bases to trimming and J lost 5 bases; unmatched junction nucleotides: 19.